This T cell receptor (beta chain) was retrieved from a study of blood T cell repertoires in COVID-19. Original methodology: Reference gene primers were amplified, and this amplification served to estimate nucleated cell counts. The data were produced by immunoSEQ multiplex PCR, yet TCRdb's version contains in-frame clones alone and is incomplete. The DNA gave D and trimming, while V, J and clone size come from that table. This sample has around 300,000 clones, with approximately 90% found just once. CDR1 DFQATT and CDR2 SNEGSKA come from the germline V gene (reference sequence). The CDR3 covers 11 residues. With 5 bases removed from V and 5 bases from J, the gap between germline ends came to 8 bases.

The V and J genes are TRBV20-1 and TRBJ2-3; D gene ambiguous. The sample was peripheral blood. The TCR originated in a woman in her 30s with COVID-19, enrolled during active disease. The CDR3 is CSAWPGDTQYF. CDR3 DNA sequence: TGCAGTGCTTGGCCGGGAGATACGCAGTATTTT.